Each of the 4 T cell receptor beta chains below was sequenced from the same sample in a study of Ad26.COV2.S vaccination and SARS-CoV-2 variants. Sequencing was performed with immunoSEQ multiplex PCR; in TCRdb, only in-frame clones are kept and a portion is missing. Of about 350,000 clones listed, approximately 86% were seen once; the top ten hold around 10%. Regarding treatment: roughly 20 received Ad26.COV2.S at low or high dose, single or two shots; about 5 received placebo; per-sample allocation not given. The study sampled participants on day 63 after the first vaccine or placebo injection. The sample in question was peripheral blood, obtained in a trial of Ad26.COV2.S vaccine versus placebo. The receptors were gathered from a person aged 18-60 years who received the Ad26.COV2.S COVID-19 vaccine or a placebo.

The CDR3 nucleotides are TGTGCCAGTAGTACTTCAGGGGGAGATACGCAGTATTTT. Its protein is CASSTSGGDTQYF. The chain combines TRBV19 with TRBJ2-3, with TRBD1 matching over 7 bases. Looked up from germline, CDR1 is LNHDA and CDR2 is SQIVND (reference sequence). The ends lost 4 bases at V and 5 bases at J; junction bases unmatched: 3. The CDR3 length is 13 residues.

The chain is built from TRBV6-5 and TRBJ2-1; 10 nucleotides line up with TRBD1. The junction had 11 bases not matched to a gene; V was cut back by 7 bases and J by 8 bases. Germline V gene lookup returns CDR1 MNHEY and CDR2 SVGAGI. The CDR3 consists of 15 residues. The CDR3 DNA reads TGTGCCAGCAAAGCTCCGGGACAGGGGATTGATGAGCAGTTCTTC. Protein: CASKAPGQGIDEQFF.

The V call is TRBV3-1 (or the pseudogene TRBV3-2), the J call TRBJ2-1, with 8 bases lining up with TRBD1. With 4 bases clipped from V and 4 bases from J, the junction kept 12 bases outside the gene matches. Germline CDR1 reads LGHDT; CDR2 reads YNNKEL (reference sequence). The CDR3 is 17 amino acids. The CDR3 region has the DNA TGTGCCAGCAGCCCTAGGGGCCCCCGACAGGGGTACAATGAGCAGTTCTTC. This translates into CASSPRGPRQGYNEQFF.

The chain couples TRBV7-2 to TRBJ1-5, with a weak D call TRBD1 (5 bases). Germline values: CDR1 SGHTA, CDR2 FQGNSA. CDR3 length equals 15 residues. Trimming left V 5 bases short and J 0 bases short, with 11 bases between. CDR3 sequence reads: CASSLGGGSNQPQHF. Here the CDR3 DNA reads TGTGCCAGCAGCCTTGGTGGGGGTAGCAATCAGCCCCAGCATTTT.